These 26 T cell receptor beta chains share one sample of origin, sequenced in a study of blood T cell repertoires in COVID-19. Here immunoSEQ multiplex PCR was the method, and the copy in TCRdb shows in-frame clones only, minus some. Of roughly 230,000 clones in the sample, roughly 85% were seen once. Sequencing input: peripheral blood. The receptors derive from a man aged 45-65 years with COVID-19, enrolled during active disease.

The V gene is TRBV19, the J gene TRBJ2-3, with a weak D call TRBD2 (6 bases). The CDR3 sequence is 15 residues long. Trimming stripped 5 bases from V and 5 bases from J, with 17 bases between. Germline loops: CDR1 LNHDA, CDR2 SQIVND (reference sequence). The CDR3 region is CASSVLRGVVDTQYF. The CDR3 DNA follows: TGTGCCAGTAGTGTTCTACGCGGGGTGGTAGATACGCAGTATTTT.

The J gene is TRBJ1-1, the V gene TRBV30; 7 bases align to TRBD1. CDR1 is GTSNPN, CDR2 SVGIG, per germline (reference sequence). V lost 2 bases and J lost 4; bases outside the gene matches: 10. This CDR3 spans 15 amino acids. CDR3 residues: CAWSRPGQRATEAFF. CDR3 DNA: TGTGCCTGGAGTCGACCGGGACAGCGCGCCACTGAAGCTTTCTTT.

CDR3 bases: TGTGCCAGCTCAACAAATTCCGGGACAGTTAATGAAAAACTGTTTTTT. It translates to CASSTNSGTVNEKLFF. This sequence joins TRBV18 and TRBJ1-4; 7 bases agree with TRBD1. This CDR3 is 16 amino acids long. Germline CDR1 and CDR2: KGHSH and LQKENI. The V and J ends lost 5 bases and 4 bases, in that order; junction bases with no gene match: 10. Filled out from reference TRBV18 and TRBJ1-4, the complete variable domain reads NAGVMQNPRHLVRRRGQEARLRCSPMKGHSHVYWYRQLPEEGLKFMVYLQKENIIDESGMPKERFSAEFPKEGPSILRIQQVVRGDSAAYFCASSTNSGTVNEKLFFGSGTQLSVL.

Only a few counts were recorded for this clone. J is TRBJ2-7 and V is TRBV7-9, with D tentatively TRBD2 (5 bases). Germline assignment: CDR1 SEHNR and CDR2 FQNEAQ (reference sequence). Trimming took 6 bases from V and 0 from J, leaving 9 bases between them. The CDR3 extends over 13 amino acids. The CDR3, as DNA: TGTGCCAGCAGGGTGGGGAGCTCCTACGAGCAGTACTTC. Translated, it gives CASRVGSSYEQYF. The full variable domain, with the rest looked up from reference TRBV7-9 and TRBJ2-7, is DTGVSQNPRHKITKRGQNVTFRCDPISEHNRLYWYRQTLGQGPEFLTYFQNEAQLEKSRLLSDRFSAERPKGSFSTLEIQRTEQGDSAMYLCASRVGSSYEQYFGPGTRLTVT.

V and J are TRBV3-1 (or the pseudogene TRBV3-2) and TRBJ2-7, with TRBD1 identical over 8 bases. Trimming removed 1 base from V and 6 bases from J; junction bases left unmatched: 11. The germline V gene has CDR1 LGHDT and CDR2 YNNKEL (reference sequence). This CDR3 is 16 amino acids long. The CDR3 DNA reads TGTGCCAGCAGCCAAGGGACAGGGATGAGGCTACGCGAGCAGTACTTC. This sequence encodes CASSQGTGMRLREQYF.

This chain joins TRBV6-5 and TRBJ1-5; 8 nucleotides match TRBD1. This CDR3 comprises 14 residues. J was trimmed by 5 bases and V by 8 bases; bases with no gene match: 8. In germline, CDR1 is MNHEY, CDR2 SVGAGI. CDR3 in DNA: TGTGCCAGCGCATCAACAGGGGGGGATCAGCCCCAGCATTTT. This translates into CASASTGGDQPQHF.

V usage is TRBV12-5 and J usage is TRBJ2-1; 8 bases agree with TRBD2. The CDR3 length is 19 residues. The germline V gene has CDR1 LGHNT and CDR2 FRNRAP. After removal of 1 base from V and 4 bases from J, the junction contained 15 bases not matched to a gene. The CDR3 DNA is TGTGCTAGTGGTTTGGGGTTCTCCCAGCGGGAGTCAGGTTACAATGAGCAGTTCTTC. Translating gives CASGLGFSQRESGYNEQFF.

The V gene is TRBV19, the J gene TRBJ2-5; no reliable D call. With 3 bases removed from V and 5 bases from J, the gap between germline ends came to 10 bases. Germline V gene sequence: CDR1 LNHDA, CDR2 SQIVND (reference sequence). This CDR3 has 13 amino acids. CDR3 region: CASSIFSGETQYF. The CDR3, as DNA: TGTGCCAGTAGTATCTTTTCTGGCGAGACCCAGTACTTC. Full variable domain (outside the CDR3, taken from reference TRBV19 and TRBJ2-5): DGGITQSPKYLFRKEGQNVTLSCEQNLNHDAMYWYRQDPGQGLRLIYYSQIVNDFQKGDIAEGYSVSREKKESFPLTVTSAQKNPTAFYLCASSIFSGETQYFGPGTRLLVL.

The chain combines TRBV5-1 with TRBJ2-7; 7 positions agree with TRBD1. With V trimmed by 0 bases and J by 2 bases, 8 bases remained unmatched. Germline V gives CDR1 SGHRS, CDR2 YFSETQ. This CDR3 has 16 amino acids. This chain's CDR3 is CASSLGGGQVTYEQYF. For the CDR3, the DNA is TGCGCCAGCAGCTTGGGGGGTGGACAGGTAACCTACGAGCAGTACTTC.

The rearrangement uses TRBV19 and TRBJ2-2, with 7 nucleotides matching TRBD1. Germline V CDR1 and CDR2: LNHDA, SQIVND (reference sequence). V shed 7 bases and J 2 bases; nucleotides not matched to a gene: 10. CDR3 length: 16 amino acids. In DNA, the CDR3 is TGTGCCAGTACCTCGGTGGGGACAGCTAACACCGGGGAGCTGTTTTTT. This translates into CASTSVGTANTGELFF.

This chain connects TRBV27 to TRBJ2-1; 8 bases map to TRBD2. Germline V gene sequence: CDR1 MNHEY, CDR2 SMNVEV (reference sequence). CDR3 length: 16 amino acids. The V and J ends lost 7 bases and 1 base, in that order; junction bases with no gene match: 9. CDR3 amino acids: CASTTGQRGSYNEQFF. The CDR3 region has the DNA TGTGCCAGCACAACCGGCCAGCGGGGGTCCTACAATGAGCAGTTCTTC.

The V call is TRBV15, the J call TRBJ1-2; tentatively, D is TRBD1 (6 bases). Per the germline V gene, CDR1 is LNHNV and CDR2 is YYDKDF (reference sequence). Trimming shortened V by 0 bases and J by 4 bases, and 12 bases separated the two germline ends. The CDR3 totals 15 residues. Here the CDR3 reads CATSRDRGVGYGYTF. The CDR3 nucleotides read TGTGCCACCAGCAGAGACAGGGGAGTGGGCTATGGCTACACCTTC.

The rearrangement joins TRBV29-1 to TRBJ2-7, with TRBD1 identical over 8 bases. Germline CDR1 and CDR2: SQVTM and ANQGSEA. CDR3 size: 13 residues. The ends lost 4 bases at V and 3 bases at J; junction bases unmatched: 5. CDR3 DNA: TGCAGCGTTGGCGGACAGGGTCTCTACGAGCAGTACTTC. This sequence encodes CSVGGQGLYEQYF.

The chain joins TRBV6-1 to TRBJ1-6; TRBD1 might be the D (5 bases). V was trimmed by 1 base and J by 7 bases, leaving 14 bases between them. This CDR3 comprises 16 residues. Germline V CDR1 and CDR2: MNHNS, SASEGT. CDR3 loop: CASSEVLGARNSPLHF. The CDR3 coding sequence is TGTGCCAGCAGTGAAGTTTTAGGGGCCCGCAATTCACCCCTCCACTTT.

The chain uses TRBV7-8 and TRBJ1-4, with 10 bases lining up with TRBD1. With 5 bases clipped from V and 0 bases from J, the junction kept 6 bases outside the gene matches. Looked up from germline, CDR1 is SGHVS and CDR2 is FQNEAQ. This CDR3 has 17 amino acids. CDR3 residues: CASSLGTGVATNEKLFF. CDR3 nucleotide sequence: TGTGCCAGCAGCCTAGGGACAGGGGTTGCAACTAATGAAAAACTGTTTTTT.

The chain has TRBV27 and TRBJ1-2; tentatively, D is TRBD1 (6 bases). Germline V gene lookup returns CDR1 MNHEY and CDR2 SMNVEV (reference sequence). V lost 4 bases and J lost 6, with 21 bases in between. The CDR3 is made up of 16 amino acids. The CDR3 here is CASSSRLQGEVDGYTF. CDR3 in DNA: TGTGCCAGCAGTTCCCGTCTACAGGGTGAAGTTGATGGCTACACCTTC.

The chain is built from TRBV5-1 and TRBJ1-4; D is unclear. Trimming pared 4 bases from V and 7 bases from J, leaving 17 bases between. Germline values: CDR1 SGHRS, CDR2 YFSETQ. This CDR3 is built from 15 residues. The CDR3, as DNA: TGCGCCAGCAGCCACGGGATGGTAGAGGGTGAAAAACTGTTTTTT. It encodes CASSHGMVEGEKLFF. The full variable domain, in which reference TRBV5-1 and TRBJ1-4 provide the parts outside the CDR3, is KAGVTQTPRYLIKTRGQQVTLSCSPISGHRSVSWYQQTPGQGLQFLFEYFSETQRNKGNFPGRFSGRQFSNSRSEMNVSTLELGDSALYLCASSHGMVEGEKLFFGSGTQLSVL.

This chain uses TRBV2 with TRBJ1-5; TRBD1 agrees at 8 bases. Germline V gene sequence: CDR1 SNHLY, CDR2 FYNNEI. The CDR3 sequence is 15 residues long. With 4 bases clipped from V and 4 bases from J, the junction kept 6 bases outside the gene matches. CDR3 nucleotides: TGTGCCAGCAGTGTTGACAGGGGAGCGAATCAGCCCCAGCATTTT. This gives the protein CASSVDRGANQPQHF.

The chain links TRBV18 to TRBJ1-2; 9 bases line up with TRBD1. The ends lost 0 bases at V and 3 bases at J; junction bases unmatched: 11. CDR1 is KGHSH, CDR2 LQKENI, per germline. The CDR3 extends over 18 amino acids. The CDR3 loop reads CASSPPGTGIGIDYGYTF. The CDR3 DNA reads as TGTGCCAGCTCACCACCCGGGACAGGGATAGGAATTGACTATGGCTACACCTTC.

This clone was recorded a few times. The chain couples TRBV27 to TRBJ1-2; 7 nucleotides agree with TRBD1. CDR1 and CDR2 from the germline V gene are MNHEY and SMNVEV (reference sequence). This CDR3 has 11 residues. V was clipped by 6 bases and J by 7 bases; unmatched bases: 2. The CDR3 DNA follows: TGTGCCAGCAGAACAGGGGCTGGCTACACCTTC. It is translated as CASRTGAGYTF.

This rearrangement joins TRBV28 to TRBJ1-1; TRBD1 might be the D (6 bases). Per the germline V gene, CDR1 is MDHEN and CDR2 is SYDVKM. Trimming shortened V by 6 bases and J by 0 bases, and 14 bases separated the two germline ends. The CDR3 covers 15 residues. The CDR3: CASRGNRDMNTEAFF. DNA for the CDR3: TGTGCCAGCAGGGGAAACAGGGATATGAACACTGAAGCTTTCTTT.

This clone was seen once. This sequence joins TRBV28 and TRBJ1-2, with 7 bases identical to TRBD1. The V gene end was trimmed by 5 bases and the J gene end by 4 bases; junction bases not matched to a gene: 4. Germline CDR1 is MDHEN and CDR2 is SYDVKM. This CDR3 is 13 amino acids long. This CDR3 is CASSADRSYGYTF. CDR3 nucleotide sequence: TGTGCCAGCAGTGCGGACAGGAGCTATGGCTACACCTTC.

J is TRBJ1-1 and V is TRBV3-1 (or the pseudogene TRBV3-2); tentative D call: TRBD1 (5 bases). The CDR3 runs 14 residues. CDR1 LGHDT and CDR2 YNNKEL come from the germline V gene (reference sequence). V lost 1 base to trimming and J lost 8 bases, with 14 bases between them. This CDR3 reads CASSQVRRQSEAFF. As DNA, the CDR3 is TGTGCCAGCAGCCAAGTGCGTAGACAGTCAGAAGCTTTCTTT.

J is TRBJ2-5 and V is TRBV3-1 (or the pseudogene TRBV3-2); TRBD2 is a possible D gene (6 bases). Trimming left V 5 bases short and J 2 bases short, with 12 bases between. This CDR3 comprises 14 residues. Per the germline V gene, CDR1 is LGHDT and CDR2 is YNNKEL (reference sequence). CDR3 region: CASSFRDFQETQYF. Written as DNA, the CDR3 is TGTGCCAGCAGCTTTCGGGACTTTCAAGAGACCCAGTACTTC.

The V gene is TRBV7-8, the J gene TRBJ1-2; D perhaps matches TRBD1 (5 bases). The CDR3 sequence is 13 residues long. Germline CDR1 is SGHVS and CDR2 is FQNEAQ. The ends were cut back, 5 bases at V and 4 bases at J, with 11 bases in the middle. CDR3 coding DNA: TGTGCCAGCAGCAAAGGGGAGGGCTATGGCTACACCTTC. Its protein is CASSKGEGYGYTF. Based on the CDR3 plus reference TRBV7-8 and TRBJ1-2, the full variable domain is GAGVSQSPRYKVAKRGQDVALRCDPISGHVSLFWYQQALGQGPEFLTYFQNEAQLDKSGLPSDRFFAERPEGSVSTLKIQRTQQEDSAVYLCASSKGEGYGYTFGSGTRLTVV.

The chain carries TRBV4-1 and TRBJ1-3; D is possibly TRBD1 (6 bases). CDR1 is MGHRA and CDR2 is YSYEKL in the germline V gene. The V gene lost 8 bases and the J gene lost 6 bases, with 17 bases spanning the gap. CDR3 size: 14 residues. CDR3 sequence reads: CASGVGRGENTIYF. CDR3 nucleotide sequence: TGCGCCAGCGGGGTGGGCAGGGGAGAAAACACCATATATTTT.